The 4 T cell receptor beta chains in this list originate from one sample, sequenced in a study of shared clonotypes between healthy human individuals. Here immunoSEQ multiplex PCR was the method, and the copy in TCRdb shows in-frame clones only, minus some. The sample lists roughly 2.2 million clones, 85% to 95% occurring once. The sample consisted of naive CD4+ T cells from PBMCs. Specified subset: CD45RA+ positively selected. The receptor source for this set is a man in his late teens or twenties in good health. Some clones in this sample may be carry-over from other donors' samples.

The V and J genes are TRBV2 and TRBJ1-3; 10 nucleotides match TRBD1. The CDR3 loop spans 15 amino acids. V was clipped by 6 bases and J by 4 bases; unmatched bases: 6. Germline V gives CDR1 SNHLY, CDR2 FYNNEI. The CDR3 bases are TGTGCCAGCAGAAGTGACAGGGGGCAAGGAAACACCATATATTTT. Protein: CASRSDRGQGNTIYF. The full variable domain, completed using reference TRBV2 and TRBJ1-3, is EPEVTQTPSHQVTQMGQEVILRCVPISNHLYFYWYRQILGQKVEFLVSFYNNEISEKSEIFDDQFSVERPDGSNFTLKIRSTKLEDSAMYFCASRSDRGQGNTIYFGEGSWLTVV.

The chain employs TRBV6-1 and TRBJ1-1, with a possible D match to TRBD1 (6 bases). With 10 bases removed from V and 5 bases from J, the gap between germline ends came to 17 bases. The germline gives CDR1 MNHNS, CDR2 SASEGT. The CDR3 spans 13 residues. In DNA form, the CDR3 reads TGTGCCACCCGGGGGGAGGGGGGAACTGAAGCTTTCTTT. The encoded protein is CATRGEGGTEAFF.

The CDR3 is CASSLGALNEQFF. The CDR3 DNA follows: TGTGCCAGTAGTTTGGGGGCCTTGAATGAGCAGTTCTTC. This chain connects TRBV19 to TRBJ2-1; D perhaps matches TRBD1 (6 bases). The V and J ends lost 5 bases and 7 bases respectively, with 12 bases between them. CDR1 and CDR2 from the germline V gene are LNHDA and SQIVND (reference sequence). This CDR3 comprises 13 residues.

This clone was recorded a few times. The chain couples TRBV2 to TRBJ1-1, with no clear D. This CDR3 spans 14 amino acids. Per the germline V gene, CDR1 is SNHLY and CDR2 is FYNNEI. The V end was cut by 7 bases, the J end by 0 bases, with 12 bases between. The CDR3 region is CASKLGAMNTEAFF. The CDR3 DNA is TGTGCCAGCAAATTGGGCGCTATGAACACTGAAGCTTTCTTT. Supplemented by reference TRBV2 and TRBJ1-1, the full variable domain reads EPEVTQTPSHQVTQMGQEVILRCVPISNHLYFYWYRQILGQKVEFLVSFYNNEISEKSEIFDDQFSVERPDGSNFTLKIRSTKLEDSAMYFCASKLGAMNTEAFFGQGTRLTVV.